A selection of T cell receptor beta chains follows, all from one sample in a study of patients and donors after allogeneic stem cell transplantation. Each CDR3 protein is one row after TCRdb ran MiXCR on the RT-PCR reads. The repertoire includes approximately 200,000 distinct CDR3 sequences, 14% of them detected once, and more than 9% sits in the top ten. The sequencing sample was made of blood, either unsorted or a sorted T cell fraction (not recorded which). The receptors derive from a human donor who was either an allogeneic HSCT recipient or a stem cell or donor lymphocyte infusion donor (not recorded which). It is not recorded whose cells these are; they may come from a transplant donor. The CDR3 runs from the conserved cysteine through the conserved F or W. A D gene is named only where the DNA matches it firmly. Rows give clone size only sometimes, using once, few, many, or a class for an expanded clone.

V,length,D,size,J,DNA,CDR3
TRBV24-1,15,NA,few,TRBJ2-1,TGTGCCACCACCGACGGACCCATCTCCTACAATGAGCAGTTCTTC,CATTDGPISYNEQFF
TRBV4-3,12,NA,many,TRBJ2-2,TGCGCCAGCAGCCCCTTTCGCGGGGAGCTGTTTTTT,CASSPFRGELFF
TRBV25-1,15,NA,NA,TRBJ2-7,TGTGCCAGCAGTGATTCAGGGTGGTCCTCCTACGAGCAGTACTTC,CASSDSGWSSYEQYF
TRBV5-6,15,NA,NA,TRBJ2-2,TGTGCCAGCAGCTCCGACACCACGAACACCGGGGAGCTGTTTTTT,CASSSDTTNTGELFF
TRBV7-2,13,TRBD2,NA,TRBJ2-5,TGTGCCAGCAATCCAGGACTAGAGGGGACCCAGTACTTC,CASNPGLEGTQYF
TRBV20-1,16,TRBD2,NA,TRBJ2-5,TGCAGTGCTAGATCCCCGGGAGGTGGGGGACAAGAGACCCAGTACTTC,CSARSPGGGGQETQYF
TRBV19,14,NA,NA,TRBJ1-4,TGTGCCAGCTCCATGGACACAACGCGGGAAAAACTGTTTTTT,CASSMDTTREKLFF
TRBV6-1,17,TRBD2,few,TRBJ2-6,TGTGCCAGCACCGTTAGCGGGGGGACCTCTGGGGCCAACGTCCTGACTTTC,CASTVSGGTSGANVLTF
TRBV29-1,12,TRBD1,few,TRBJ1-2,TGCAGCGTTAAACAGGGGGCCTATGGCTACACCTTC,CSVKQGAYGYTF
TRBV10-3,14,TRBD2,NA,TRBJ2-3,TGTGCCATCAGTTGGGGGGGGATCACAGATACGCAGTATTTT,CAISWGGITDTQYF
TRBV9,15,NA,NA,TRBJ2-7,TGTGCCAGCAGCGTAGATCCAGGGCATACCTACGAGCAGTACTTC,CASSVDPGHTYEQYF
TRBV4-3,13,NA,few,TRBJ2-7,TGCGCCAGCAGCCAAGTCCGGGGCTACGAGCAGTACTTC,CASSQVRGYEQYF
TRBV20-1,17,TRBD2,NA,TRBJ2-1,TGCAGTGCTCCAGGACTAGCGGGAGGTCTCCTTTACAATGAGCAGTTCTTC,CSAPGLAGGLLYNEQFF
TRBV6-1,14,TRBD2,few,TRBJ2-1,TGTGCCAGCAGCGGGGGAGGGAAAGAGAATGAGCAGTTCTTC,CASSGGGKENEQFF
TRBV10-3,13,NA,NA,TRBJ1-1,TGTGCCATCAGGGAATCTCAGAACACTGAAGCTTTCTTT,CAIRESQNTEAFF
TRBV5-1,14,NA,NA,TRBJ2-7,TGCGCCAGCAGCTTGGGAGGGGAGTGGCACGAGCAGTACTTC,CASSLGGEWHEQYF
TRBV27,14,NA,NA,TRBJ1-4,TGTGCCAGCGCCCCGACCGGGTTCGGTGAAAAACTGTTTTTT,CASAPTGFGEKLFF
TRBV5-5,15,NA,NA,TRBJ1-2,TGTGCCAGCAGCTTGAGGGTTGACAGCCCTTATGGCTACACCTTC,CASSLRVDSPYGYTF
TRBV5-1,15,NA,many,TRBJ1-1,TGCGCCAGCAGCCCCGTTGTTCCCCCAGACACTGAAGCTTTCTTT,CASSPVVPPDTEAFF
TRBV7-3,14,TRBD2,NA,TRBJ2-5,TGTGCCAGCAGCTTCAGCGGGACCCAAGAGACCCAGTACTTC,CASSFSGTQETQYF
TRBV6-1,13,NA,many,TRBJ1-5,TGTGCCAGCAGTGAGGGAAGGAGGCAGCCCCAGCATTTT,CASSEGRRQPQHF
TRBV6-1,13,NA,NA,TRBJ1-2,TGTGCCAGCAGTGGGCTTCAGGGGTATGGCTACACCTTC,CASSGLQGYGYTF
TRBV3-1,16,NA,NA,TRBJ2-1,TGTGCCAGCAGCCGCTCAGACAGTGGGGCCGGAGAGGAGCAGTTCTTC,CASSRSDSGAGEEQFF
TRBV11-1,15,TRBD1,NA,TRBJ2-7,TGTGCCAGCAGCCCGCGCTTGAGGGGGCGGGACGAGCAGTACTTC,CASSPRLRGRDEQYF